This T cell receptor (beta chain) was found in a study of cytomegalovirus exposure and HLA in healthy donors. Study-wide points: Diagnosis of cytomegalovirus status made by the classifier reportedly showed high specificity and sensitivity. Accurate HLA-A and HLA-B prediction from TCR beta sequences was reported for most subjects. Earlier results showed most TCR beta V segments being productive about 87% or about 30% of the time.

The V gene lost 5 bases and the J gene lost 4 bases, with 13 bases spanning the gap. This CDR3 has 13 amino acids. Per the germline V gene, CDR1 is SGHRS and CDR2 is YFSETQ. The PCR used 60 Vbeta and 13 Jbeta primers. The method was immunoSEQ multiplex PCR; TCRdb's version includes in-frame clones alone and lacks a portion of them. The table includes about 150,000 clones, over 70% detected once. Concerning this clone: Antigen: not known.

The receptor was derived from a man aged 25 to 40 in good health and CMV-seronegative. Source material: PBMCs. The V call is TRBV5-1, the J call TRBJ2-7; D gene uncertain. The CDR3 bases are TGCGCCAGCAGTCCCTCAAGAACTTACGAGCAGTACTTC. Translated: CASSPSRTYEQYF.